Below, 5 T cell receptor beta chains from the same sample are listed, as sequenced in a study of regulatory T cells in long-lasting Graves disease. The time point: newly diagnosed GD, antithyroid drugs for less than 3 months. Following extraction of RNA from PBMCs, that RNA was used to make the TCR library. Arm-PCR of CDR3 regions and iRepertoire HTBI primers were the basis on which TCR beta libraries were built. TCRdb re-called the multiplex PCR reads with MiXCR, one entry per CDR3 protein. Of 400,000 to 550,000 distinct CDR3 sequences in the sample, around 17% are singletons; the top ten hold around 10%. The sample also formed part of further work on T cells in Graves' hyperthyroidism and ophthalmopathy.

The specimen comprised peripheral blood mononuclear cells (PBMCs), sampled at new diagnosis, from a patient treated with antithyroid drugs. Source of these receptors: a woman aged 25-40 years with Graves disease.

This clonotype was detected many times. This chain uses TRBV2 with TRBJ2-7; a weak D match, TRBD2 (7 bases). Germline values: CDR1 SNHLY, CDR2 FYNNEI. Trimming shortened V by 6 bases and J by 2 bases, and 20 bases separated the two germline ends. CDR3 size: 16 residues. The chain's CDR3 is CASRPRGARVTYEQYF. The CDR3 DNA reads as TGTGCCAGCAGGCCCCGGGGGGCGCGTGTTACCTACGAGCAGTACTTC.

The sample holds many counts of this clonotype. The genes are TRBV15 and TRBJ2-3; D is perhaps TRBD1 (6 bases). Per the germline V gene, CDR1 is LNHNV and CDR2 is YYDKDF (reference sequence). CDR3 size: 15 residues. V was pared by 5 bases and J by 2 bases, with 14 bases between. In DNA, the CDR3 is TGTGCCACCAGCCCCGGGACAACTTTCACAGATACGCAGTATTTT. Its protein is CATSPGTTFTDTQYF.

Many counts were recorded for this clonotype. The V gene is TRBV30, the J gene TRBJ2-3; 9 positions match TRBD2. The V and J ends lost 2 bases and 3 bases, in that order; junction bases with no gene match: 3. There are 14 residues in the CDR3. Germline assignment: CDR1 GTSNPN and CDR2 SVGIG (reference sequence). The CDR3, as DNA: TGTGCCTGGAGTAGGCTAGCGGGGACAGATACGCAGTATTTT. Encoded protein: CAWSRLAGTDTQYF.

The rearrangement joins TRBV19 to TRBJ2-4, with 7 positions matching TRBD1. Germline CDR1 is LNHDA and CDR2 is SQIVND (reference sequence). Trimming removed 6 bases from V and 8 bases from J; junction bases left unmatched: 4. The CDR3 spans 12 residues. DNA of the CDR3: TGTGCCAGTAGCGAGGGACAGCACATTCAGTACTTC. Protein: CASSEGQHIQYF.

This clonotype has a count of ten or more. The chain couples TRBV20-1 to TRBJ2-2; 16 bases line up with TRBD2. Germline CDR1 is DFQATT and CDR2 is SNEGSKA (reference sequence). The V gene end was trimmed by 1 base and the J gene end by 5 bases; junction bases not matched to a gene: 4. This CDR3 contains 17 residues. The CDR3 nucleotides are TGCAGTGCTAGAGGGGCGGGACTAGCGGGAGGGACCGGGGAGCTGTTTTTT. Protein sequence: CSARGAGLAGGTGELFF.